A single sample gave rise to the 10 T cell receptor beta chains below, sequenced in a study of human T cells and chemical hapten exposure. Documented time point: patch test 1, 2 weeks after DPC sensitization. Sample treatment: therapeutic diphenylcyclopropenone sensitization with weekly scalp DPC. TCRdb recomputed calls from the RACE reads with MiXCR, one row per CDR3 protein. This sample yields roughly 360,000 distinct CDR3 sequences, of which roughly 4.8% are seen a single time; 2% to 2.5% belongs to the top ten. The sample in question was whole blood, obtained in connection with sensitization to the hapten diphenylcyclopropenone (DPC). The receptors stem from a woman in her fifties or sixties with alopecia areata. Some clones in this sample may be carry-over from other donors' samples.

This clonotype was found many times. The J gene is TRBJ1-4, the V gene TRBV11-2; D perhaps matches TRBD1 (5 bases). Trimming removed 5 bases at V and 2 bases at J, with 12 bases between. The CDR3 has 15 amino acids. CDR1 SGHAT and CDR2 FQNNGV come from the germline V gene. The CDR3 DNA sequence: TGTGCCAGCAGCGCCTACAGGCGGACTAATGAAAAACTGTTTTTT. Protein sequence: CASSAYRRTNEKLFF.

This clonotype was recorded only once. V and J are TRBV3-1 and TRBJ2-2; D possibly corresponds to TRBD1 (5 bases). The CDR3 is 13 residues long. Germline values: CDR1 LGHDT, CDR2 YNNKEL (reference sequence). Trimming left V 4 bases short and J 4 bases short, with 7 bases between. CDR3 nucleotides: TGTGCCAGCAGCCTGACAGCCACCGGGGAGCTGTTTTTT. It specifies CASSLTATGELFF.

This clonotype was seen a few times. This chain connects TRBV12-3 or TRBV12-4 to TRBJ1-2; D remains ambiguous. This CDR3 spans 15 amino acids. V lost 0 bases and J lost 4, with 12 bases in between. CDR3 sequence (DNA): TGTGCCAGCAGTTTAGCGCACCAGCGCCTCTATGGCTACACCTTC. Its protein product is CASSLAHQRLYGYTF.

This clonotype was seen a handful of times. V and J are TRBV12-3 or TRBV12-4 and TRBJ2-2; D possibly corresponds to TRBD2 (6 bases). This CDR3 is 14 amino acids long. Trimming cost V 5 bases and J 7 bases, with 14 bases left between them. The CDR3 DNA sequence: TGTGCCAGCAGTCGGGACTCTGAGGGCGGGGAGCTGTTTTTT. Protein: CASSRDSEGGELFF.

In its sample, this clonotype was seen many times. The V call is TRBV2, the J call TRBJ1-5; 9 bases map to TRBD1. V gave up 6 bases and J gave up 6 bases; unmatched junction bases: 0. Germline V gives CDR1 SNHLY, CDR2 FYNNEI. The CDR3 contains 12 residues. The CDR3 protein is CASRTGGQPQHF. Written as DNA, the CDR3 is TGTGCCAGCAGGACAGGGGGTCAGCCCCAGCATTTT.

The sample holds many counts of this clonotype. This rearrangement joins TRBV12-3 or TRBV12-4 to TRBJ2-3; the match to TRBD2 covers 13 bases. Trimming removed 6 bases from V and 10 bases from J; junction bases left unmatched: 10. There are 15 residues in the CDR3. In DNA form, the CDR3 reads TGTGCCAGCAGCCCCGGGACTAGCGGGGCCACGCCGCAGTATTTT. Protein: CASSPGTSGATPQYF.

This clonotype was counted between two and nine times. The chain recombines TRBV18 with TRBJ1-3; the D gene is possibly TRBD1 (5 bases). Between the trimmed V and J ends, which lost 3 bases and 4 bases, there was a span of 13 bases. The germline V gene has CDR1 KGHSH and CDR2 LQKENI. The CDR3 consists of 15 residues. As DNA, the CDR3 is TGTGCCAGCTCACCCGTCCCGGACACGGGAAACACCATATATTTT. Translating gives CASSPVPDTGNTIYF.

This clonotype was recorded at least ten times. J is TRBJ2-4 and V is TRBV5-1; D remains ambiguous. The CDR3 sequence is 14 residues long. Germline values: CDR1 SGHRS, CDR2 YFSETQ. V was shortened by 1 base and J by 8 bases, with 13 bases between the two germline ends. The CDR3 DNA sequence: TGCGCCAGCAGCTTGTCATACCCCCCGGACATTCAGTACTTC. Translated: CASSLSYPPDIQYF.

This chain joins TRBV7-2 and TRBJ1-3; D is unclear. Trimming shortened V by 1 base and J by 2 bases, and 9 bases separated the two germline ends. CDR3 length: 15 residues. The V gene's germline CDR1 is SGHTA and CDR2 FQGNSA. The CDR3 spells CASSLERAAGNTIYF. The CDR3 DNA reads as TGTGCCAGCAGCTTAGAGAGGGCAGCTGGAAACACCATATATTTT. Looking up the rest from reference TRBV7-2 and TRBJ1-3 gives the full variable domain: GAGVSQSPSNKVTEKGKDVELRCDPISGHTALYWYRQSLGQGLEFLIYFQGNSAPDKSGLPSDRFSAERTGGSVSTLTIQRTQQEDSAVYLCASSLERAAGNTIYFGEGSWLTVV.

The chain joins TRBV27 to TRBJ2-3; no clear D. This CDR3 contains 15 residues. Germline-derived CDR1 and CDR2 are MNHEY and SMNVEV (reference sequence). Trimming shortened V by 2 bases and J by 0 bases, and 9 bases separated the two germline ends. The CDR3 coding sequence is TGTGCCAGCAGTTTAACAACTTGGAGCACAGATACGCAGTATTTT. Its protein product is CASSLTTWSTDTQYF.